What follows is one T cell receptor (beta chain) and its context. The germline gene is not matched at one end of the junction; a read error may be the cause. The sample comes from a study of immune heterogeneity within non-small cell lung tumors. Template material comprised bulk tumor genomic DNA at 600 ng per sample. Taken during surgery, several biopsies per primary tumor were spaced as far apart as possible within the tumor mass. Enrolled individuals presented with untreated, newly diagnosed non-small cell lung cancer and received curative surgery. Germline lookup yields CDR1 LGHDT and CDR2 YNNKEL (reference sequence). The CDR3 loop spans 12 amino acids. The TCR beta CDR3 region underwent multiplex PCR amplification with 32 V and 13 J primers. TCRdb processed the multiplex PCR reads anew with MiXCR; each CDR3 protein has one entry. The sample has fewer than 12,000 distinct CDR3 sequences, more than 25% seen once.

This TCR derives from a woman aged 60-75 years with non-small cell lung cancer. The chain carries TRBV3-1 and TRBJ2-7; the D gene is possibly TRBD1 (6 bases). The source material was lung tumor tissue. The CDR3 bases are TGTGCCATCAGCCAGGGGTCCCACGAGCAGTACTTC. This sequence encodes CAISQGSHEQYF.